This TCR beta chain came from a study of T cell repertoires and leukemia-associated antigens. TCRdb analysed the 5' RACE reads with MiXCR anew, one entry per CDR3 protein. The sample includes more than 8,000 distinct CDR3 sequences, approximately 45% seen only once; the top ten take approximately 60%. Before use, CD3+ T cells rested overnight in serum-free medium. Germline V gene data show CDR1 as DFQATT and CDR2 as SNEGSKA (reference sequence). This CDR3 region has 12 residues. The V gene lost 1 base and the J gene lost 2 bases, with 6 bases spanning the gap. This clonotype has more than one count but fewer than ten. Its antigen is as yet unknown. Study results and caveats: No significant group difference appeared in Vbeta, Jbeta or VDJ counts. Expanded clones' antigen specificity and function were not directly tested.

The rearrangement uses TRBV20-1 and TRBJ2-7; unclear D gene. The sequence derives from a female donor in good health. Sequenced material: CD3+ T cells sorted from blood and cultured. CDR3 region: CSARVRTYEQYF. CDR3 sequence (DNA): TGCAGTGCTAGAGTGCGTACCTACGAGCAGTACTTC.